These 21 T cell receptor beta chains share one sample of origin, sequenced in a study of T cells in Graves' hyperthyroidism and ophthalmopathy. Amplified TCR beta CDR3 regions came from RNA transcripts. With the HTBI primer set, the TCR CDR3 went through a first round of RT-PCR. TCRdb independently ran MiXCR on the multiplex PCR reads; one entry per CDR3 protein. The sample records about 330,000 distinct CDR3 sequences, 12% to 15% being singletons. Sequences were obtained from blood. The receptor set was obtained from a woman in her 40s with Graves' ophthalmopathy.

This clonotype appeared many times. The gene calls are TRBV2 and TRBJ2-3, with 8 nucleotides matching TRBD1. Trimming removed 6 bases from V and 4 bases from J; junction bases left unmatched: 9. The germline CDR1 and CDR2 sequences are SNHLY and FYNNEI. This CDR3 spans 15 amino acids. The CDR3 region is CASSPRGQDADTQYF. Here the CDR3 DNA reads TGTGCCAGCAGCCCCAGGGGGCAGGATGCAGATACGCAGTATTTT. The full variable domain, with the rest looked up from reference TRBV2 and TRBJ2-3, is EPEVTQTPSHQVTQMGQEVILRCVPISNHLYFYWYRQILGQKVEFLVSFYNNEISEKSEIFDDQFSVERPDGSNFTLKIRSTKLEDSAMYFCASSPRGQDADTQYFGPGTRLTVL.

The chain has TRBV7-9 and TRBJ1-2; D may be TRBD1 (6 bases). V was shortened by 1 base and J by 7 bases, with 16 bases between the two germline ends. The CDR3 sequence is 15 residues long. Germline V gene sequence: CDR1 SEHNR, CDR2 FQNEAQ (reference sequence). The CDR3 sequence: CASSLDPQGGGGYTF. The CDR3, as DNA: TGTGCCAGCAGCTTAGACCCCCAGGGAGGGGGTGGCTACACCTTC.

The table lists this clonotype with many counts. CDR3: CAGTQTGELFF. As DNA, the CDR3 is TGTGCCGGAACACAGACCGGGGAGCTGTTTTTT. The V gene is TRBV2, the J gene TRBJ2-2; D is unresolved. V was pared by 11 bases and J by 5 bases, with 9 bases between. Germline V gene data show CDR1 as SNHLY and CDR2 as FYNNEI. The CDR3 runs to 11 residues. Full variable domain (rest looked up from reference TRBV2 and TRBJ2-2): EPEVTQTPSHQVTQMGQEVILRCVPISNHLYFYWYRQILGQKVEFLVSFYNNEISEKSEIFDDQFSVERPDGSNFTLKIRSTKLEDSAMYFCAGTQTGELFFGEGSRLTVL.

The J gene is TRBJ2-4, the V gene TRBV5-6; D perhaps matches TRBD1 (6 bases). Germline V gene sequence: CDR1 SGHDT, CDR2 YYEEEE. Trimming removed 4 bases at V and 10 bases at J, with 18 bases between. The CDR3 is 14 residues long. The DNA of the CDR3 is TGTGCCAGCAGCCGTGGGGACACCCAACGGATTCAGTACTTC. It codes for CASSRGDTQRIQYF.

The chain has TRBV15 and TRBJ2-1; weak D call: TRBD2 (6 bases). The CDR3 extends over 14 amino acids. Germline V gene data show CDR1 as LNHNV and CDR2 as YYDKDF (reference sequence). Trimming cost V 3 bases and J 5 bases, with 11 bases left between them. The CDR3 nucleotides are TGTGCCACCAGCAGTTACGGGAGAAACAATGAGCAGTTCTTC. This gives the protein CATSSYGRNNEQFF.

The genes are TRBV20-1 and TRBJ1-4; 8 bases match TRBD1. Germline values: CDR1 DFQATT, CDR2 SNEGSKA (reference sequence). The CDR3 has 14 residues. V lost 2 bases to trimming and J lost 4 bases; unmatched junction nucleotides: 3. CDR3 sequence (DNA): TGCAGTGCTAGACACAGGGGGAGTAATGAAAAACTGTTTTTT. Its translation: CSARHRGSNEKLFF.

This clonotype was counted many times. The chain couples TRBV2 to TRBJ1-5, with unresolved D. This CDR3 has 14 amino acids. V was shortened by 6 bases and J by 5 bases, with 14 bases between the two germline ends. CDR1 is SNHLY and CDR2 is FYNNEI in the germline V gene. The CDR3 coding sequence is TGTGCCAGCAGCGACACGAGCACGGATCAGCCCCAGCATTTT. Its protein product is CASSDTSTDQPQHF.

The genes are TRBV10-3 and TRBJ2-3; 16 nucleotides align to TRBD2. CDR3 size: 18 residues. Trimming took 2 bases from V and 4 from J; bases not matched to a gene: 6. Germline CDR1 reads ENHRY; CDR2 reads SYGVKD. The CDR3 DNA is TGTGCCATCAGTGAGCCTCCGGGACTAGCGGGAGGGCCAGATACGCAGTATTTT. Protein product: CAISEPPGLAGGPDTQYF.

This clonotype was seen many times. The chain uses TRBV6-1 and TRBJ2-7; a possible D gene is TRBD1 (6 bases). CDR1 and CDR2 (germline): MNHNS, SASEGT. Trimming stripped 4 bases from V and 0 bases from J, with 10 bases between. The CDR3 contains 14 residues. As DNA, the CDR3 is TGTGCCAGCAGTGTCGGACAGTTCTCCTACGAGCAGTACTTC. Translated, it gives CASSVGQFSYEQYF.

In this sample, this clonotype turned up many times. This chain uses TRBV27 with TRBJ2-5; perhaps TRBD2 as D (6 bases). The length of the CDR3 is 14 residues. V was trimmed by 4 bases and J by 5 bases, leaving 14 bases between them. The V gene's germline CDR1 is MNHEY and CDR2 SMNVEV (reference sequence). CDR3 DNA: TGTGCCAGCAGTTCGGGAGAGGGTTGGGAGACCCAGTACTTC. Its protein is CASSSGEGWETQYF.

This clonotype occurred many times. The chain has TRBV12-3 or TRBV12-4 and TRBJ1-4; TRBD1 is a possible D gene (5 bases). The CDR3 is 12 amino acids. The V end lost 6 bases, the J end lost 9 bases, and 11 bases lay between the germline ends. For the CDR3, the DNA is TGTGCCAGCAGGATCGGGGCCAAAAAACTGTTTTTT. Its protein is CASRIGAKKLFF.

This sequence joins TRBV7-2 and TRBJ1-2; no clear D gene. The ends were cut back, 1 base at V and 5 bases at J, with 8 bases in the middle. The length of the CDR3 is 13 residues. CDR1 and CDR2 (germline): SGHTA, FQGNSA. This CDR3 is CASSLDFAYGYTF. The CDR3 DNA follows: TGTGCCAGCAGCTTAGATTTTGCTTATGGCTACACCTTC.

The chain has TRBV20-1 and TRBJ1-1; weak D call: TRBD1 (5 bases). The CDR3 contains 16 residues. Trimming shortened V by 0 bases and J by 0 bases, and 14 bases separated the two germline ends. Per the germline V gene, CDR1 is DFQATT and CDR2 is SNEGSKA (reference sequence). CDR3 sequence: CSARDWKSGVNTEAFF. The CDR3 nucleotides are TGCAGTGCTAGAGATTGGAAGTCGGGGGTGAACACTGAAGCTTTCTTT.

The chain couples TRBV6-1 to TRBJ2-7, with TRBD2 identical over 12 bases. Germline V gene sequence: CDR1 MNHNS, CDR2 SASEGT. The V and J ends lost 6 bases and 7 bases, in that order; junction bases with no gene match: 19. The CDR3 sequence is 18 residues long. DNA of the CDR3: TGTGCCAGCAGCGTCTGGCCTAGCGGGGGGGCGCAGGTGTATGAGCAGTACTTC. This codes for CASSVWPSGGAQVYEQYF.

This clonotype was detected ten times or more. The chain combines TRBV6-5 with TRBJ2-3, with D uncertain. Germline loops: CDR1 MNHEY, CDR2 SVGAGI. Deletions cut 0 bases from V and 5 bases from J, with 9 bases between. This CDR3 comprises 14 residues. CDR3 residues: CASSYSGVQDTQYF. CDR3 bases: TGTGCCAGCAGTTACTCTGGGGTGCAAGATACGCAGTATTTT.

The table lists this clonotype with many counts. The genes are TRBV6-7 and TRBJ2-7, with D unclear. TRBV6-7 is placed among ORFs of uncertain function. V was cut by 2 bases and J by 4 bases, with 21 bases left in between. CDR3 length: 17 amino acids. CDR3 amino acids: CASSYHDLFRRPYEQYF. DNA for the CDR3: TGTGCCAGCAGTTACCACGACCTATTCCGTCGGCCTTACGAGCAGTACTTC.

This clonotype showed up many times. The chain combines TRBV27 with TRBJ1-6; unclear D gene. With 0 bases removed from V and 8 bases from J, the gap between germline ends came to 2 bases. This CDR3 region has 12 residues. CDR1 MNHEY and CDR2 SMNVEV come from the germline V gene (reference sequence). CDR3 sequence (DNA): TGTGCCAGCAGTTTATCCCATTCACCCCTCCACTTT. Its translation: CASSLSHSPLHF.

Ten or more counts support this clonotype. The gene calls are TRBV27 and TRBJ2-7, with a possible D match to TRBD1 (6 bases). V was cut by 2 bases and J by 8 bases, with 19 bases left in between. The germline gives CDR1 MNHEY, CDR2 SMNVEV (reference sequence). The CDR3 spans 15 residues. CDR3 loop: CASSLEPGHASKQYF. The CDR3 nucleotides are TGTGCCAGCAGTTTAGAGCCGGGACACGCCTCTAAGCAGTACTTC.

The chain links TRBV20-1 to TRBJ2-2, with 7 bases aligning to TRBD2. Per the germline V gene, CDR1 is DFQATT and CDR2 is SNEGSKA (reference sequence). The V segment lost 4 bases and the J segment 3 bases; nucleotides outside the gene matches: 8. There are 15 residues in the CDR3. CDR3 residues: CSATTAGPDTGELFF. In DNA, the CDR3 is TGCAGTGCTACCACAGCGGGGCCGGACACCGGGGAGCTGTTTTTT.

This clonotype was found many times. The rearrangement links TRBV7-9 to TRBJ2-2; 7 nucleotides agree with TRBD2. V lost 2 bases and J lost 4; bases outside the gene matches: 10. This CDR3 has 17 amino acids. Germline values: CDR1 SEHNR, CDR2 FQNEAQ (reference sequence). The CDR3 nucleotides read TGTGCCAGCAGCTTAAGAAGGGAGGGCGTGAGCACCGGGGAGCTGTTTTTT. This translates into CASSLRREGVSTGELFF.

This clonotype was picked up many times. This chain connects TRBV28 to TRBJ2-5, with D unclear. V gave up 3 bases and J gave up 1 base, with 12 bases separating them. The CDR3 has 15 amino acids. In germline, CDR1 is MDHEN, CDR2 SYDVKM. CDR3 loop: CASSLFSRSQETQYF. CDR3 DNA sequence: TGTGCCAGCAGTTTGTTTTCGCGGAGCCAAGAGACCCAGTACTTC.